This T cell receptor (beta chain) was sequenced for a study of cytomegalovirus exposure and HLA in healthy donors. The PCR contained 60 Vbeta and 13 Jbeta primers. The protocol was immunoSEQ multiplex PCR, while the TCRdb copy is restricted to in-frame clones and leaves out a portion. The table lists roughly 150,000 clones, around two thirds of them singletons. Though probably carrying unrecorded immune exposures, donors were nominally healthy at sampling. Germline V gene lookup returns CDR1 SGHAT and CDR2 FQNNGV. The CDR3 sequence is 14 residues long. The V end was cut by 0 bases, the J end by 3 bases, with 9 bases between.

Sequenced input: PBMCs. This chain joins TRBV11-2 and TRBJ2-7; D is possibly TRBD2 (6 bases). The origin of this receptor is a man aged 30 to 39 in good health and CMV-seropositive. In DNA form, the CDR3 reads TGTGCCAGCAGCTTAGATCAGACTAGCTACGAGCAGTACTTC. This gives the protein CASSLDQTSYEQYF.